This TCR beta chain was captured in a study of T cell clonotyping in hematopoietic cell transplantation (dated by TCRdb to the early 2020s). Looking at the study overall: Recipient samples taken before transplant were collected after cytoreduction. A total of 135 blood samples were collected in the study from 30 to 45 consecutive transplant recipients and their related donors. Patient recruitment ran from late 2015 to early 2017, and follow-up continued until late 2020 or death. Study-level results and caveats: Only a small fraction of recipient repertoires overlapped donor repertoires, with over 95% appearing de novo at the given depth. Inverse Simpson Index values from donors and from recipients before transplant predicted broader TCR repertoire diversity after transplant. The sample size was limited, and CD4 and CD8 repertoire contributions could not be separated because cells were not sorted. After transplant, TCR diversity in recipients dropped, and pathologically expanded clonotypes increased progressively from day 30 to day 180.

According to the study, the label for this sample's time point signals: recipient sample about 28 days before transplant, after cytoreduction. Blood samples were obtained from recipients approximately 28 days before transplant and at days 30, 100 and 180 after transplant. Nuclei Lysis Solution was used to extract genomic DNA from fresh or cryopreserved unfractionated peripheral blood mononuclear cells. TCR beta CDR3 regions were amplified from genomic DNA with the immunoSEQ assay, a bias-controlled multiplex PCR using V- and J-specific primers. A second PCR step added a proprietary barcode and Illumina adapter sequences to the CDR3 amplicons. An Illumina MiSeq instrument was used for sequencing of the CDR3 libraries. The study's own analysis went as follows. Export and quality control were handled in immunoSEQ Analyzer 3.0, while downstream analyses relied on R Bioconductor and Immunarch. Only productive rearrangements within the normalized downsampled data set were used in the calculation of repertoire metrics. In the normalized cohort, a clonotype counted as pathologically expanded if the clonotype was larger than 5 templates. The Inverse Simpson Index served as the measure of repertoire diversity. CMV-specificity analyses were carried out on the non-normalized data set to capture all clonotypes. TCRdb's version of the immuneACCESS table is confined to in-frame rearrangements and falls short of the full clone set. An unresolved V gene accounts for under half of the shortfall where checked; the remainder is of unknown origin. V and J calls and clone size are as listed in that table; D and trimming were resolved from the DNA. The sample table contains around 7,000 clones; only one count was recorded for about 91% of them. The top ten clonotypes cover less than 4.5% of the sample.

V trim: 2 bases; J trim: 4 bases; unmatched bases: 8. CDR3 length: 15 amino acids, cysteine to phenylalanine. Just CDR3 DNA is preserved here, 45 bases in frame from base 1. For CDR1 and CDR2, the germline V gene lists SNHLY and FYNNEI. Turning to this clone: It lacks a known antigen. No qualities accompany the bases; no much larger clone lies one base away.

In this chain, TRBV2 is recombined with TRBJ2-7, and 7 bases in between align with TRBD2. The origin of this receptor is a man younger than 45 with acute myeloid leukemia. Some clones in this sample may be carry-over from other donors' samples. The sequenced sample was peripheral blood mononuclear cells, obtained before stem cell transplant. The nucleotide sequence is TGTGCCAGCAGTGAAACCCGGACTAGTCGGTACGAGCAGTACTTC. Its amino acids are CASSETRTSRYEQYF.